The 2 T cell receptor beta chains listed next were all sequenced from one sample in a study of shared clonotypes between healthy human individuals. Profiling relied on immunoSEQ multiplex PCR, and the TCRdb table lists in-frame clones only, not all of them. The sample holds some 2,100,000 clones, 85% to 95% seen once. Naive CD8 cells comprised CD45RO-negative, CCR7-positively selected cells, excluding terminally differentiated effector memory CD45RA+ cells. Sequences were obtained from naive CD8+ T cells from PBMCs. The receptors come from a man between 18 and 29 years old in good health. Some clones in this sample may be carry-over from other donors' samples.

The J gene is TRBJ2-1, the V gene TRBV7-9; 11 bases align to TRBD2. This CDR3 comprises 18 residues. Germline-derived CDR1 and CDR2 are SEHNR and FQNEAQ (reference sequence). Trimming at V came to 1 base and at J to 5 bases, leaving 10 bases not matched to a gene. For the CDR3, the DNA is TGTGCCAGCAGCTTAGAGGGTCTAGCGGGAGGTGGCAACAATGAGCAGTTCTTC. As protein: CASSLEGLAGGGNNEQFF.

V is TRBV7-2 and J is TRBJ2-1; 8 nucleotides align to TRBD2. There are 18 residues in the CDR3. The V segment lost 5 bases and the J segment 10 bases; nucleotides outside the gene matches: 22. CDR1 SGHTA and CDR2 FQGNSA come from the germline V gene. The CDR3 loop is CASSHARQRGLGLGEQFF. CDR3 coding DNA: TGTGCCAGCAGCCACGCACGCCAGAGGGGACTAGGGTTAGGCGAGCAGTTCTTC.